Below, 21 T cell receptor beta chains from the same sample are listed, as sequenced in a study of tissue T cells after allogeneic stem cell transplantation. Measured with immunoSEQ multiplex PCR; TCRdb has only the in-frame clones, and not every one. This table holds some 7,000 clones, 60% to 85% found once. The sample consisted of skin, taken at autopsy. These receptors came from an older male patient with steroid-refractory graft-versus-host disease after an allogeneic stem cell transplant. The graft donor may be the source of some T cells.

The chain is built from TRBV6-2 or TRBV6-3 and TRBJ1-6; D is undetermined. Germline V gives CDR1 MNHEY, CDR2 SVGEGT. This CDR3 has 16 amino acids. Trimming took off 2 bases at V and 6 bases at J, with 14 bases between the two ends. CDR3 in amino acids: CASSYPITWGNSPLHF. The CDR3 DNA is TGTGCCAGCAGTTACCCGATCACATGGGGTAATTCACCCCTCCACTTT.

This chain links TRBV6-6 with TRBJ2-1, with 7 bases identical to TRBD2. Germline-derived CDR1 and CDR2 are MNHNY and SVGAGI (reference sequence). This CDR3 contains 16 residues. Losses at the gene ends were 2 bases for V and 3 bases for J; bases not matched to a gene: 7. In DNA form, the CDR3 reads TGTGCCAGCAGTTACCCCTGGGCTAGCGGCTACAATGAGCAGTTCTTC. Protein product: CASSYPWASGYNEQFF.

The rearrangement joins TRBV7-3 to TRBJ2-2, with a tentative D call TRBD1 (5 bases). Germline CDR1 reads SGHTA; CDR2 reads FQGTGA. Trimming removed 1 base from V and 3 bases from J, with 15 bases in between. This CDR3 has 17 residues. In DNA form, the CDR3 reads TGTGCCAGCAGCTTAAATCGGGCAGGGCCTTACACCGGGGAGCTGTTTTTT. Its protein product is CASSLNRAGPYTGELFF.

The gene calls are TRBV2 and TRBJ1-1; a weak D match, TRBD1 (6 bases). Trimming took 6 bases from V and 0 from J, leaving 26 bases between them. Germline assignment: CDR1 SNHLY and CDR2 FYNNEI. The CDR3 contains 19 residues. The CDR3 nucleotides are TGTGCCAGCAGCGGGGATTTTCTGCAGGGGTTCGGGGTGAACACTGAAGCTTTCTTT. Translation gives CASSGDFLQGFGVNTEAFF.

This clone was counted once. The chain recombines TRBV7-2 with TRBJ2-7, with D perhaps matching TRBD1 (5 bases). The germline V and J ends were trimmed by 6 bases and 0 bases, with 21 bases remaining between them. Per the germline V gene, CDR1 is SGHTA and CDR2 is FQGNSA. This CDR3 region has 17 residues. The CDR3 bases are TGTGCCAGCAGTCCCAACTTATTTGGGGCGAGCTCCTACGAGCAGTACTTC. Translating gives CASSPNLFGASSYEQYF.

The genes are TRBV5-4 and TRBJ2-7; TRBD2 matches at 12 bases. Germline CDR1 SGHNT, CDR2 YYREEE (reference sequence). The CDR3 runs 16 residues. The V and J ends lost 4 bases and 5 bases, in that order; junction bases with no gene match: 10. This chain's CDR3 is CASSRPSGGASDEQYF. The CDR3, as DNA: TGTGCCAGCAGCCGTCCTAGCGGGGGGGCCTCGGACGAGCAGTACTTC.

This rearrangement joins TRBV2 to TRBJ2-6, with D perhaps matching TRBD1 (6 bases). Trimming cost V 9 bases and J 0 bases, with 15 bases left between them. The CDR3 contains 16 residues. CDR1 and CDR2 from the germline V gene are SNHLY and FYNNEI. CDR3: CASNWDTFSGANVLTF. The CDR3 DNA follows: TGTGCCAGTAACTGGGACACCTTCTCTGGGGCCAACGTCCTGACTTTC.

About this clone: Different DNA sequences within this sample yield the same CDR3. The chain has TRBV5-1 and TRBJ2-5; D is unresolved. The length of the CDR3 is 14 residues. CDR1 and CDR2 from the germline V gene are SGHRS and YFSETQ. The V end lost 0 bases, the J end lost 3 bases, and 9 bases lay between the germline ends. CDR3 sequence reads: CASSLAVLEETQYF. CDR3 nucleotides: TGCGCCAGCAGCTTGGCCGTCCTCGAAGAGACCCAGTACTTC.

There are a few counts of this clone. The chain joins TRBV5-4 to TRBJ2-5; the D gene is possibly TRBD1 (5 bases). Germline-derived CDR1 and CDR2 are SGHNT and YYREEE (reference sequence). The CDR3 is made up of 14 amino acids. V was cut by 2 bases and J by 1 base, with 9 bases left in between. The CDR3 DNA reads TGTGCCAGCAGCTTTGCAGGGTCCCAAGAGACCCAGTACTTC. Protein product: CASSFAGSQETQYF.

V usage is TRBV5-4 and J usage is TRBJ2-5; no clear D gene. The CDR3 has 15 residues. The V end lost 2 bases, the J end lost 0 bases, and 11 bases lay between the germline ends. Germline assignment: CDR1 SGHNT and CDR2 YYREEE (reference sequence). The CDR3 nucleotides are TGTGCCAGCAGCTTAGTCTCCAGAAACCAAGAGACCCAGTACTTC. As protein: CASSLVSRNQETQYF.

The chain links TRBV2 to TRBJ2-4; D possibly uses TRBD1 or TRBD2 (6 bases each). Trimming pared 6 bases from V and 0 bases from J, leaving 15 bases between. The germline V gene has CDR1 SNHLY and CDR2 FYNNEI. The CDR3 covers 16 residues. CDR3 DNA sequence: TGTGCCAGCAGGAGAGAACAGGGACTAGCCAAAAACATTCAGTACTTC. Translation gives CASRREQGLAKNIQYF.

The chain joins TRBV10-2 to TRBJ1-1; 7 bases are a match to TRBD1. The CDR3 sequence is 14 residues long. Trimming took 7 bases from V and 0 from J; bases not matched to a gene: 5. Germline V CDR1 and CDR2: WSHSY, SAAADI. In nucleotides, the CDR3 is TGCGCCAGCACCGAACAGGGGATGAACACTGAAGCTTTCTTT. Its protein is CASTEQGMNTEAFF.

The chain recombines TRBV2 with TRBJ1-1; D is undetermined. With 4 bases removed from V and 8 bases from J, the gap between germline ends came to 11 bases. Germline CDR1 reads SNHLY; CDR2 reads FYNNEI. This CDR3 contains 12 residues. The CDR3 here is CASSVLRIEAFF. The CDR3 DNA is TGTGCCAGCAGTGTCTTACGGATAGAAGCTTTCTTT.

CDR3 in amino acids: CASSLDRQGGEQYF. DNA of the CDR3: TGTGCCAGCAGCTTAGATCGACAGGGAGGCGAGCAGTACTTC. V is TRBV11-2 and J is TRBJ2-7; D perhaps matches TRBD1 (7 bases). The germline V gene has CDR1 SGHAT and CDR2 FQNNGV. V lost 0 bases, J lost 6 bases, and 12 bases lay in between. The CDR3 is made up of 14 amino acids.

The CDR3 loop reads CASSLEVEQFF. In nucleotides, the CDR3 is TGTGCCAGCAGCTTAGAGGTTGAGCAGTTCTTC. The chain recombines TRBV7-6 with TRBJ2-1; D not resolved. The germline V and J ends were trimmed by 1 base and 9 bases, with 4 bases remaining between them. The CDR3 loop spans 11 amino acids. Germline assignment: CDR1 SGHVS and CDR2 FNYEAQ.

V and J are TRBV4-1 and TRBJ1-6; perhaps TRBD1 as D (5 bases). CDR3 length: 15 residues. With 0 bases removed from V and 10 bases from J, the gap between germline ends came to 13 bases. Germline CDR1 is MGHRA and CDR2 is YSYEKL. The CDR3 sequence: CASSQEPGLSSPLHF. In nucleotides, the CDR3 is TGCGCCAGCAGCCAAGAGCCAGGGTTGTCGTCACCCCTCCACTTT.

This chain joins TRBV7-2 and TRBJ2-1; the match to TRBD2 covers 7 bases. Germline V gene sequence: CDR1 SGHTA, CDR2 FQGNSA. With V trimmed by 5 bases and J by 1 base, 5 bases remained unmatched. The CDR3 sequence is 15 residues long. The DNA for the CDR3 is TGTGCCAGCAGCGAGCGTAGCGGGTCCTACAATGAGCAGTTCTTC. It translates to CASSERSGSYNEQFF.

The rearrangement uses TRBV30 and TRBJ1-2; D is unclear. There are 17 residues in the CDR3. Trimming removed 4 bases at V and 4 bases at J, with 25 bases between. Germline V lookup: CDR1 GTSNPN, CDR2 SVGIG (reference sequence). The CDR3 here is CAWIGSSQWIFRYGYTF. The CDR3 nucleotides are TGTGCCTGGATTGGAAGTTCTCAATGGATTTTTCGCTATGGCTACACCTTC. Together with reference TRBV30 and TRBJ1-2, the CDR3 gives the full variable domain: SQTIHQWPATLVQPVGSPLSLECTVEGTSNPNLYWYRQAAGRGLQLLFYSVGIGQISSEVPQNLSASRPQDRQFILSSKKLLLSDSGFYLCAWIGSSQWIFRYGYTFGSGTRLTVV.

This CDR3 reads CASSYSTGGYEQYF. The CDR3 nucleotides are TGTGCCAGCAGTTACTCGACAGGGGGCTACGAGCAGTACTTC. This chain uses TRBV6-6 with TRBJ2-7; 9 bases are shared with TRBD1. The trim removed 0 bases at V and 3 bases at J, leaving 0 bases unmatched. This CDR3 has 14 residues. CDR1 is MNHNY, CDR2 SVGAGI, per germline (reference sequence).

The genes are TRBV4-1 and TRBJ1-5; TRBD1 might be the D (5 bases). V lost 0 bases and J lost 0, with 9 bases in between. This CDR3 has 16 residues. CDR1 is MGHRA, CDR2 YSYEKL, per germline. The CDR3 is CASSQEPGYSNQPQHF. CDR3 DNA sequence: TGCGCCAGCAGCCAAGAGCCAGGGTATAGCAATCAGCCCCAGCATTTT.

This chain connects TRBV5-1 to TRBJ2-2; no definite D call. Deletions cut 2 bases from V and 6 bases from J, with 8 bases between. The CDR3 is 13 amino acids. The germline V gene has CDR1 SGHRS and CDR2 YFSETQ. The CDR3 bases are TGCGCCAGCAGCTTTGCGGAGCCCGGGGAGCTGTTTTTT. This codes for CASSFAEPGELFF.